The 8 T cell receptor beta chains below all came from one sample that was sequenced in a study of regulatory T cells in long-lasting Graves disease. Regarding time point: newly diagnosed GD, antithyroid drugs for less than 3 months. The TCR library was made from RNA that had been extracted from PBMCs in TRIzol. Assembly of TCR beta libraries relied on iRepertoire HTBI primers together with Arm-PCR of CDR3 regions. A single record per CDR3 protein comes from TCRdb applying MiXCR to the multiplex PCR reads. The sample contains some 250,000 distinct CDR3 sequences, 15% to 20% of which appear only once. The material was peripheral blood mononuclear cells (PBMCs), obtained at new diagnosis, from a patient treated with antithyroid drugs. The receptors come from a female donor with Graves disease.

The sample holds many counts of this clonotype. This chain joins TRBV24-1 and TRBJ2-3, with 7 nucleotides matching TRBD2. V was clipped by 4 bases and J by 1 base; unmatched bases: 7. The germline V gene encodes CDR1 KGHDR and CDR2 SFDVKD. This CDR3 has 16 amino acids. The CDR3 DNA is TGTGCCACCAGTGACCCCAGCGGGACTGGCACAGATACGCAGTATTTT. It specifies CATSDPSGTGTDTQYF.

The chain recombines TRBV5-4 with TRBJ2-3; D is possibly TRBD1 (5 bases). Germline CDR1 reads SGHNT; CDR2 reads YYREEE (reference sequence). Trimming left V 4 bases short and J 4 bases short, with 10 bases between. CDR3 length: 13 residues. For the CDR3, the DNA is TGTGCCAGCAGCGGTGTAGGGGCAGATACGCAGTATTTT. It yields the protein CASSGVGADTQYF.

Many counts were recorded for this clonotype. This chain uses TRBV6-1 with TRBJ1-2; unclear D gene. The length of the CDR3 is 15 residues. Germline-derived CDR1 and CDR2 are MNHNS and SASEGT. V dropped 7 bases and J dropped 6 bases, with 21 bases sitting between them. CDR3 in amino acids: CASTPIPRRQDGYTF. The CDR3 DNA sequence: TGTGCCAGCACCCCGATCCCACGGAGGCAGGATGGCTACACCTTC.

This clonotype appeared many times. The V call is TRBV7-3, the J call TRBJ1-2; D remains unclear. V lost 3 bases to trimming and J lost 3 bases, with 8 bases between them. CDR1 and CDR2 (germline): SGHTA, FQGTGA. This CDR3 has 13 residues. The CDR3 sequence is CASSFNADYGYTF. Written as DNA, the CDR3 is TGTGCCAGCAGCTTTAATGCCGACTATGGCTACACCTTC.

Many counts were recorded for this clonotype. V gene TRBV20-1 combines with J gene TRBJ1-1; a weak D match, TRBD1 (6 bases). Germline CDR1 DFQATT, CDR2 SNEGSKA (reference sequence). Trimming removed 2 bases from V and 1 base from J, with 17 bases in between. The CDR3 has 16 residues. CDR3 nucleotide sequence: TGCAGTGCTAGAACACCTCGGGACACATCGAACACTGAAGCTTTCTTT. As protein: CSARTPRDTSNTEAFF.

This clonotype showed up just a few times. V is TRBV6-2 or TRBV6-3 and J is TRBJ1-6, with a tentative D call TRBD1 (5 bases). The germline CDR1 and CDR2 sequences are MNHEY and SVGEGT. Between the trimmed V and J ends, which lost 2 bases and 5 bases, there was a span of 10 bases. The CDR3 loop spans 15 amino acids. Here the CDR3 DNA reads TGTGCCAGCAGTTACGGGGGACCACATAATTCACCCCTCCACTTT. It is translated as CASSYGGPHNSPLHF.

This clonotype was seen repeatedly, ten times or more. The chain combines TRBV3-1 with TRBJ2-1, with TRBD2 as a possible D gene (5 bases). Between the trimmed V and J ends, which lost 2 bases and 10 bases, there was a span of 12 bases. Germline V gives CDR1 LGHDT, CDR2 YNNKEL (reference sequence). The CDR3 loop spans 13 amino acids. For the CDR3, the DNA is TGTGCCAGCAGCCAATCTGAGGGCCAGGAGCAGTTCTTC. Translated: CASSQSEGQEQFF.

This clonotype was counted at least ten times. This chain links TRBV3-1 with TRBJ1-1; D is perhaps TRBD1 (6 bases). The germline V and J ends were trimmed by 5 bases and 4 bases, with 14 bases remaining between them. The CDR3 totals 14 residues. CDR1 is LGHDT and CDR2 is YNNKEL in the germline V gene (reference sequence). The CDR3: CASSAEQGSTEAFF. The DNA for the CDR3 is TGTGCCAGCAGCGCTGAACAGGGATCCACTGAAGCTTTCTTT.